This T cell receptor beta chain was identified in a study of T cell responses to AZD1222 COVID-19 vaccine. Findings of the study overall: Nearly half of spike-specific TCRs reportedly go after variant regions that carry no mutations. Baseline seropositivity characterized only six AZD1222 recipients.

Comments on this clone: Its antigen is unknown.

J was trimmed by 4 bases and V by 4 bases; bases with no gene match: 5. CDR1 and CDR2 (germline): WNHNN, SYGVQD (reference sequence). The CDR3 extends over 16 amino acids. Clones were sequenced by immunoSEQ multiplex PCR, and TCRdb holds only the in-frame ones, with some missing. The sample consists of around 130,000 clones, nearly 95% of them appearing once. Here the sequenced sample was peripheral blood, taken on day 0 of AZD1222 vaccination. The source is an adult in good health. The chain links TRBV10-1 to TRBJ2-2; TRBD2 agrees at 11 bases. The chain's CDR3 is CASSGTSGGGTGELFF. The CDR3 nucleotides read TGCGCCAGCAGTGGCACTAGCGGGGGAGGCACCGGGGAGCTGTTTTTT.